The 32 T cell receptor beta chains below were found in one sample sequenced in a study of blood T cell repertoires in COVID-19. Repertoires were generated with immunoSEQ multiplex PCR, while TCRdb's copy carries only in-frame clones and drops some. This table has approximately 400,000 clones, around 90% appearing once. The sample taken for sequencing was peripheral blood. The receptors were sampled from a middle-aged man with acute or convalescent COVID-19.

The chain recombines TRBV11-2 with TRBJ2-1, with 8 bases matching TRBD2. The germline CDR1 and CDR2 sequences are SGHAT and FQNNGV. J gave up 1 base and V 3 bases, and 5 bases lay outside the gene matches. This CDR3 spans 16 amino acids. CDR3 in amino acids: CASSLGLVSSYNEQFF. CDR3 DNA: TGTGCCAGCAGCTTGGGACTAGTGTCGTCCTACAATGAGCAGTTCTTC.

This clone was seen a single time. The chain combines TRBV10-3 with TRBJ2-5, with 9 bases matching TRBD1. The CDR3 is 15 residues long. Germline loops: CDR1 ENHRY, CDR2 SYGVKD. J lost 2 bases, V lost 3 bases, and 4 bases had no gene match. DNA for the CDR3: TGTGCCATCAGTGACTCCGGGACAGGGCAAGAGACCCAGTACTTC. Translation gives CAISDSGTGQETQYF.

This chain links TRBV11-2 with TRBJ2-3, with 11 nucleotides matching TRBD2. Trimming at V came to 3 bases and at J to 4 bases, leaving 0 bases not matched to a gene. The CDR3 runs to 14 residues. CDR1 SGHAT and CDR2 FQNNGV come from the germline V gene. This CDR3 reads CASSLTSGADTQYF. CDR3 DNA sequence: TGTGCCAGCAGCTTGACTAGCGGGGCAGATACGCAGTATTTT.

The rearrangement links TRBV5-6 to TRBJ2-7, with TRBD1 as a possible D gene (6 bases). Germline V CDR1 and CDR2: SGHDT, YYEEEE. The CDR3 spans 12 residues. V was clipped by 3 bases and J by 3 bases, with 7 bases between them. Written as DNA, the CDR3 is TGTGCCAGCAGCTGGGACATCTACGAGCAGTACTTC. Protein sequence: CASSWDIYEQYF.

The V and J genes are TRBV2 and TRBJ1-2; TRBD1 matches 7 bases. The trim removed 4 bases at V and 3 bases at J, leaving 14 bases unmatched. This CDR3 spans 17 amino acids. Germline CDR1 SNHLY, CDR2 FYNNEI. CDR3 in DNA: TGTGCCAGCAGTGGGTTCATAAGAAGGGGGCCGTACTATGGCTACACCTTC. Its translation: CASSGFIRRGPYYGYTF.

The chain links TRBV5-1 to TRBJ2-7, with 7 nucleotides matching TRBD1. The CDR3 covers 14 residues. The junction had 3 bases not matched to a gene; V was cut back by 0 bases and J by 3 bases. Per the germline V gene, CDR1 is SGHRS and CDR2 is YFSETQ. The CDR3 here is CASSLEGALYEQYF. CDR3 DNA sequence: TGCGCCAGCAGCTTGGAGGGGGCACTCTACGAGCAGTACTTC.

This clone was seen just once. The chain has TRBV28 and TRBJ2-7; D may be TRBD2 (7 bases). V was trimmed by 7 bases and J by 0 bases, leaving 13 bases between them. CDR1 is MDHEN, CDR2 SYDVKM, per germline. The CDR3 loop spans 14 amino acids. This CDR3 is CASIGGAGSYEQYF. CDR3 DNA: TGTGCCAGCATTGGGGGGGCGGGCTCCTACGAGCAGTACTTC.

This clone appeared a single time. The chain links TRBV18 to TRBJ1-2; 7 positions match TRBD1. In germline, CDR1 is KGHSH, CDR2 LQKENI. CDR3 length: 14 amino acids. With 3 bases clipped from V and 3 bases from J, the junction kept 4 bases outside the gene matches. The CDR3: CASSPTGPHYGYTF. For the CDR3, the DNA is TGTGCCAGCTCACCGACAGGGCCCCACTATGGCTACACCTTC.

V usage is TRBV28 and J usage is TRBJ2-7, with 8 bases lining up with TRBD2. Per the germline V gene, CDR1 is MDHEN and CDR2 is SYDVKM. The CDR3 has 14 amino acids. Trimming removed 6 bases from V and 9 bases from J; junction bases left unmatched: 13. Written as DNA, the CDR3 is TGTGCCAGCAGCCCTCCCGGGAGGGTATTTGGGCAGTACTTC. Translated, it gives CASSPPGRVFGQYF.

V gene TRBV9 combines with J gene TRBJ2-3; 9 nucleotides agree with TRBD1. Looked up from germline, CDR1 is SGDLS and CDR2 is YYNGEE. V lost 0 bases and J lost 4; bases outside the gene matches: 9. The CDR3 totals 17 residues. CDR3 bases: TGTGCCAGCAGCGTAGGGACCGCTGGGACAGGGTCAGATACGCAGTATTTT. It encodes CASSVGTAGTGSDTQYF.

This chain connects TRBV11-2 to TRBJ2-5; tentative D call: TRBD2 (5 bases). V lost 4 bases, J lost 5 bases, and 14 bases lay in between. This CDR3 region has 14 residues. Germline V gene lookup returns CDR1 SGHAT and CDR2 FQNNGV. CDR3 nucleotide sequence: TGTGCCAGCAGCTACCGGCCGCGAGGGGAGACCCAGTACTTC. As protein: CASSYRPRGETQYF.

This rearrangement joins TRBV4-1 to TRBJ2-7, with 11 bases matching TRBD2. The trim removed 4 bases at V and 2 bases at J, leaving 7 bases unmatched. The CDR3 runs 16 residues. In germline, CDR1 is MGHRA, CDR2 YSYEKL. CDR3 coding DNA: TGCGCCAGCAGCCGGGCTTTAGCGGGAGGGGCCTACGAGCAGTACTTC. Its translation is CASSRALAGGAYEQYF.

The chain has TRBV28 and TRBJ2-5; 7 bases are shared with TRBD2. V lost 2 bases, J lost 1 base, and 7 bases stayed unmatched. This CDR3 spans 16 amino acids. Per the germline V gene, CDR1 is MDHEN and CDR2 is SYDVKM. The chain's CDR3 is CASSLLATSPQETQYF. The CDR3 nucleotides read TGTGCCAGCAGTTTACTGGCGACTAGCCCCCAAGAGACCCAGTACTTC.

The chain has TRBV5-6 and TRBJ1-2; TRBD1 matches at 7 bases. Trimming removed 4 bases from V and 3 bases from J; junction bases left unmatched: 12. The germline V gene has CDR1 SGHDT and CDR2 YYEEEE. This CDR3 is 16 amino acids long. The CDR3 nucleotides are TGTGCCAGCAGCCTCTTCGACAGGGCGGCGTACTATGGCTACACCTTC. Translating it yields CASSLFDRAAYYGYTF.

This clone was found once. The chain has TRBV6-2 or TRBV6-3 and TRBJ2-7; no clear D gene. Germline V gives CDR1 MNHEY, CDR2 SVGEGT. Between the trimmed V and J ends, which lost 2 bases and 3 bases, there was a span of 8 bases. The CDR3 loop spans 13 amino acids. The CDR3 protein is CASSYGGHYEQYF. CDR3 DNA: TGTGCCAGCAGTTACGGCGGCCACTACGAGCAGTACTTC.

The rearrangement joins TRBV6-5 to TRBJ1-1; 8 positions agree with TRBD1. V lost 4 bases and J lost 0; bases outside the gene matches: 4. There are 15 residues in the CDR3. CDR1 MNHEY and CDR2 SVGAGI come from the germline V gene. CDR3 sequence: CASSSRQGMNTEAFF. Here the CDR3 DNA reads TGTGCCAGCAGTTCTCGACAGGGGATGAACACTGAAGCTTTCTTT.

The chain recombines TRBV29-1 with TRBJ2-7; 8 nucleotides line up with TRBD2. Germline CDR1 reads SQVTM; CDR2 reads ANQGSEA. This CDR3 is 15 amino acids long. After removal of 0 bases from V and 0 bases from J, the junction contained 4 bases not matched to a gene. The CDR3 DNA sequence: TGCAGCGTTGAAGATCCGGGGGGGAGCTCCTACGAGCAGTACTTC. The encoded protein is CSVEDPGGSSYEQYF.

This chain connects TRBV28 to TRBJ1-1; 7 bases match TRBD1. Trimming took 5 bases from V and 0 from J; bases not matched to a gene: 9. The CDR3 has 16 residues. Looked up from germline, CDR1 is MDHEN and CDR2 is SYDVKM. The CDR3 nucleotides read TGTGCCAGCAGTCCCGCGACAGGGCAGATGAACACTGAAGCTTTCTTT. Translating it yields CASSPATGQMNTEAFF. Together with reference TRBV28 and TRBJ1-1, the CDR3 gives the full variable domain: DVKVTQSSRYLVKRTGEKVFLECVQDMDHENMFWYRQDPGLGLRLIYFSYDVKMKEKGDIPEGYSVSREKKERFSLILESASTNQTSMYLCASSPATGQMNTEAFFGQGTRLTVV.

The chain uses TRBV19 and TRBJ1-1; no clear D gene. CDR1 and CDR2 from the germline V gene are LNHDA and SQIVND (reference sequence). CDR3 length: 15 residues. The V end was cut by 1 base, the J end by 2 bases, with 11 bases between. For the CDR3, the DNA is TGTGCCAGTAGTATAGGTCCGGAGGGAAACACTGAAGCTTTCTTT. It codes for CASSIGPEGNTEAFF.

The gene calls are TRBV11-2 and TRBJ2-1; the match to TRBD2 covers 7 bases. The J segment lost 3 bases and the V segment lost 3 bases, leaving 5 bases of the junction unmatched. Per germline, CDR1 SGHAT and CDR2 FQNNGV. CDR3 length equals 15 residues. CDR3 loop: CASSFTGGIYNEQFF. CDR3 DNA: TGTGCCAGCAGCTTTACCGGGGGGATCTACAATGAGCAGTTCTTC.

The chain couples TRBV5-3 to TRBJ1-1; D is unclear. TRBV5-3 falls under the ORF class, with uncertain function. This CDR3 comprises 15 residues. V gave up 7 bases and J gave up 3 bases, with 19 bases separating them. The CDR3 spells CARSPGRVRYTEAFF. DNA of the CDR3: TGTGCCAGATCGCCCGGGAGGGTTCGATACACTGAAGCTTTCTTT.

CDR3 bases: TGTGCCAGCAGGGGACCCGGGACTCCCATTCAGTACTTC. The encoded protein is CASRGPGTPIQYF. V and J are TRBV12-3 or TRBV12-4 and TRBJ2-4; weak D call: TRBD2 (6 bases). There are 13 residues in the CDR3. The germline V and J ends were trimmed by 6 bases and 9 bases, with 15 bases remaining between them.

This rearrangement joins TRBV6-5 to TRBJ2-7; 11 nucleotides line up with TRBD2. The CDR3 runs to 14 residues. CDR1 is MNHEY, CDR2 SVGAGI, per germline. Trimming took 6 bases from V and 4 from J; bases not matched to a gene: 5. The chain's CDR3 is CASSVAGGRYEQYF. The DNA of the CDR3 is TGTGCCAGCAGCGTAGCGGGAGGGAGGTACGAGCAGTACTTC.

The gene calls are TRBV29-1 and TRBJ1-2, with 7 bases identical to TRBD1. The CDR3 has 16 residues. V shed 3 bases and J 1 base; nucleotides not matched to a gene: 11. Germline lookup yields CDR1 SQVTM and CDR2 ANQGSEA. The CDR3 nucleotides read TGCAGCGTTGATACTGCGGGGACAGCGGGTAACTATGGCTACACCTTC. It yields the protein CSVDTAGTAGNYGYTF.

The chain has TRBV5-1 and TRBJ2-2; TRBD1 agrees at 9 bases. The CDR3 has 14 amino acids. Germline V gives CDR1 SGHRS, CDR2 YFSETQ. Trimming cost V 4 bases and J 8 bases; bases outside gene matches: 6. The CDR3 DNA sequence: TGCGCCAGCAGCAGAAACAGGGGGCAAGGGGAGCTGTTTTTT. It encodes CASSRNRGQGELFF.

This CDR3 is CATSDSRGQPQHF. CDR3 DNA sequence: TGTGCCACCAGTGATTCAAGGGGTCAGCCCCAGCATTTT. The chain couples TRBV24-1 to TRBJ1-5; D is possibly TRBD1 (5 bases). The V and J ends lost 2 bases and 6 bases respectively, with 7 bases between them. Germline CDR1 is KGHDR and CDR2 is SFDVKD. CDR3 length equals 13 residues.

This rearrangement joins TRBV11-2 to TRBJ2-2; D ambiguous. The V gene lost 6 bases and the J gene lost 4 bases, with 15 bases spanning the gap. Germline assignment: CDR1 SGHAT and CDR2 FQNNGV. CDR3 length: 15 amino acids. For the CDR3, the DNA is TGTGCCAGCAGACCACTTAGCTCCGGCACCGGGGAGCTGTTTTTT. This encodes CASRPLSSGTGELFF.

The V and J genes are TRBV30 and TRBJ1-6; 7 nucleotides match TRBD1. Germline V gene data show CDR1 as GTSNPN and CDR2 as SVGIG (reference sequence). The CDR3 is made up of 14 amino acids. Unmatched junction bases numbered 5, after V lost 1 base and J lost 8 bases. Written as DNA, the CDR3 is TGTGCCTGGAGTGAGGGGGCGAACGATTCACCCCTCCACTTT. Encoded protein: CAWSEGANDSPLHF.

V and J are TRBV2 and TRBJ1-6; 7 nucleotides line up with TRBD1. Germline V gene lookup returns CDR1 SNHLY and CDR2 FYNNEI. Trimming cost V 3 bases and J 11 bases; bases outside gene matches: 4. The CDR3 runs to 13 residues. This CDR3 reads CASSDLGQTPLHF. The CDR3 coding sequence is TGTGCCAGCAGTGATCTGGGACAGACACCCCTCCACTTT.

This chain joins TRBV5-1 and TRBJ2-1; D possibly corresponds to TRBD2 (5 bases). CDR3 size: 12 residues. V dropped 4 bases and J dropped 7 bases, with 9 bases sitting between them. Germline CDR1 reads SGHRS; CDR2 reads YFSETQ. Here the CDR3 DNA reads TGCGCCAGCAGCCTGAGCGGTAATGAGCAGTTCTTC. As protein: CASSLSGNEQFF.

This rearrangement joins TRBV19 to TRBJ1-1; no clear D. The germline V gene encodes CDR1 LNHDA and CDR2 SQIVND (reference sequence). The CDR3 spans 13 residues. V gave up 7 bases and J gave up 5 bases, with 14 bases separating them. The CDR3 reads CASTHGYRTEAFF. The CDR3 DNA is TGTGCCAGTACACACGGGTATAGGACTGAAGCTTTCTTT.

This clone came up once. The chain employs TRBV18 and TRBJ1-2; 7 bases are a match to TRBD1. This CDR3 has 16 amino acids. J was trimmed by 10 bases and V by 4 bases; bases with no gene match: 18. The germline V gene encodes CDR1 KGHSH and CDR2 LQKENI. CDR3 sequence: CASSREDRDYDQAYTF. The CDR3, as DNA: TGTGCCAGCTCACGAGAAGACAGGGATTACGATCAAGCCTACACCTTC.